The entry below describes one TCR beta chain. A multiplex PCR was run with 60 Vbeta primers and 13 Jbeta primers. Only in-frame clones appear in the TCRdb table, and some are missing; sequencing was by immunoSEQ multiplex PCR. The sample contains 150,000 to 250,000 clones, around 83% of which appear only once. V was clipped by 1 base and J by 0 bases, with 10 bases between them. Germline values: CDR1 LNHNV, CDR2 YYDKDF (reference sequence). The CDR3 loop spans 16 amino acids. The sample is drawn from a study of cytomegalovirus exposure and HLA in healthy donors. Specimen: PBMCs. This chain connects TRBV15 to TRBJ2-1; perhaps TRBD2 as D (5 bases). This TCR came from a woman between 50 and 59 years old in good health and CMV-seropositive. Here the CDR3 reads CATSRGAGSSYNEQFF. CDR3 nucleotides: TGTGCCACCAGCAGAGGGGCGGGTAGCTCCTACAATGAGCAGTTCTTC.